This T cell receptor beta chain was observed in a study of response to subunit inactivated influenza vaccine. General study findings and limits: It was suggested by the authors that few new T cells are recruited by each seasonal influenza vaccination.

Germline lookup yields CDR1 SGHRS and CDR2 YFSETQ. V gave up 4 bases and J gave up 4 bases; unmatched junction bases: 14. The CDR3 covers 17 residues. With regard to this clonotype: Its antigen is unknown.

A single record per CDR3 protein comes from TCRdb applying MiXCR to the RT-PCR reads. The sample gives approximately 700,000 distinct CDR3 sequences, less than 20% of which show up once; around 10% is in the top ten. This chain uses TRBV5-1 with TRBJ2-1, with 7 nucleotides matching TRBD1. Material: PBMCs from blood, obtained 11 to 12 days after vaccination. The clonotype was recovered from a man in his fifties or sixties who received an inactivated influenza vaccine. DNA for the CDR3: TGCGCCAGCAGCCCTCCCAGGGGGTGGGACACTTACAATGAGCAGTTCTTC. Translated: CASSPPRGWDTYNEQFF. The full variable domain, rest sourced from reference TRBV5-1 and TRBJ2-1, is KAGVTQTPRYLIKTRGQQVTLSCSPISGHRSVSWYQQTPGQGLQFLFEYFSETQRNKGNFPGRFSGRQFSNSRSEMNVSTLELGDSALYLCASSPPRGWDTYNEQFFGPGTRLTVL.